This TCR beta chain was retrieved from a study of blood T cell repertoires in COVID-19. CDR1 LGHNT and CDR2 FRNRAP come from the germline V gene. The CDR3 has 15 amino acids. The junction had 12 bases not matched to a gene; V was cut back by 6 bases and J by 5 bases. Profiling relied on immunoSEQ multiplex PCR, and the TCRdb table lists in-frame clones only, not all of them. The sample shows around 72,000 clones, around 90% of them seen only once. This clone was observed a few times. Sequenced input: peripheral blood. V gene TRBV12-5 combines with J gene TRBJ2-5, with TRBD1 matching 7 bases. The sequence was collected from a man aged 50 to 60 with acute or convalescent COVID-19. The CDR3 bases are TGTGCTAGTGGAACCACAGGGGTCCGTCATGAGACCCAGTACTTC. This sequence encodes CASGTTGVRHETQYF.